The 26 T cell receptor beta chains below were found in one sample sequenced in a study of cytomegalovirus exposure and HLA in healthy donors. Primers: 60 Vbeta forward and 13 Jbeta reverse. Measured with immunoSEQ multiplex PCR; TCRdb has only the in-frame clones, and not every one. The table shows around 140,000 clones, with under 90% occurring only once. Specimen: PBMCs. The receptors derive from a male donor in good health and CMV-seronegative.

This sequence joins TRBV4-2 and TRBJ1-1; 9 nucleotides agree with TRBD1. The trim removed 10 bases at V and 5 bases at J, leaving 11 bases unmatched. The germline V gene has CDR1 LGHNA and CDR2 YNFKEQ. This CDR3 spans 14 amino acids. The CDR3 reads CATRVQGAETEAFF. In DNA form, the CDR3 reads TGTGCCACCCGGGTACAGGGGGCTGAAACTGAAGCTTTCTTT.

The chain recombines TRBV30 with TRBJ2-7; 11 bases fit TRBD2. Germline CDR1 is GTSNPN and CDR2 is SVGIG (reference sequence). Trimming took 3 bases from V and 4 from J; bases not matched to a gene: 20. The CDR3 extends over 19 amino acids. The DNA of the CDR3 is TGTGCCTGGAGCCAGTTTAGCGGGAGGGCCCTCCTGGTGAGGTACGAGCAGTACTTC. Translated: CAWSQFSGRALLVRYEQYF.

Only a few counts were recorded for this clone. This chain connects TRBV30 to TRBJ1-5; tentative D call: TRBD1 (5 bases). The CDR3 extends over 14 amino acids. The V gene's germline CDR1 is GTSNPN and CDR2 SVGIG (reference sequence). The V gene lost 2 bases and the J gene lost 3 bases, with 11 bases spanning the gap. The CDR3 DNA sequence: TGTGCCTGGAGTCAAGGGGCCTCCAATCAGCCCCAGCATTTT. Translated, it gives CAWSQGASNQPQHF.

This rearrangement joins TRBV5-6 to TRBJ2-7, with 10 bases aligning to TRBD1. The CDR3 length is 15 residues. From germline, CDR1 is SGHDT and CDR2 YYEEEE. The V segment lost 4 bases and the J segment 2 bases; nucleotides outside the gene matches: 6. The CDR3: CASSPGGTGAYEQYF. DNA for the CDR3: TGTGCCAGCAGCCCCGGCGGGACAGGGGCCTACGAGCAGTACTTC.

The chain carries TRBV10-3 and TRBJ1-1; D possibly corresponds to TRBD1 (6 bases). This CDR3 is built from 13 residues. CDR1 is ENHRY and CDR2 is SYGVKD in the germline V gene. The ends were cut back, 10 bases at V and 4 bases at J, with 16 bases in the middle. CDR3 nucleotide sequence: TGTGCCAGCGAGGGGGATGGCGGCACTGAAGCTTTCTTT. As protein: CASEGDGGTEAFF.

The rearrangement joins TRBV5-4 to TRBJ2-1, with 9 bases identical to TRBD2. Per the germline V gene, CDR1 is SGHNT and CDR2 is YYREEE (reference sequence). With 4 bases clipped from V and 8 bases from J, the junction kept 10 bases outside the gene matches. The CDR3 has 15 residues. The CDR3 loop is CASSLTGLAGDEQFF. For the CDR3, the DNA is TGTGCCAGCAGCCTAACGGGACTAGCAGGAGATGAGCAGTTCTTC.

Concerning this clone: Germline is not matched at one junction end, which may reflect a read error. The chain recombines TRBV11-2 with TRBJ2-3; 12 nucleotides line up with TRBD2. CDR3 length: 18 residues. Germline loops: CDR1 SGHAT, CDR2 FQNNGV. Here the CDR3 DNA reads TGTGCCAGCAGTTTAGATGACACGGGACTAGCGGGTGACGGTACGCAGTATTTT. It specifies CASSLDDTGLAGDGTQYF.

This clone came up a few times. V and J are TRBV28 and TRBJ2-5; D gene uncertain. Germline CDR1 and CDR2: MDHEN and SYDVKM. Trimming left V 10 bases short and J 4 bases short, with 13 bases between. The CDR3 sequence is 12 residues long. CDR3 sequence: CATSGSLETQYF. DNA of the CDR3: TGTGCCACTTCAGGCTCCCTAGAGACCCAGTACTTC.

The chain links TRBV14 to TRBJ1-2; D gene ambiguous. The CDR3 covers 13 residues. Germline V lookup: CDR1 SGHDN, CDR2 FVKESK. V dropped 4 bases and J dropped 8 bases, with 14 bases sitting between them. CDR3 nucleotide sequence: TGTGCCAGCAGCCCGTGGGCAGCCAGGGGCTACACCTTC. It specifies CASSPWAARGYTF.

The chain has TRBV4-1 and TRBJ2-1, with 10 nucleotides matching TRBD2. The CDR3 is 17 amino acids. J was trimmed by 14 bases and V by 1 base; bases with no gene match: 17. CDR1 and CDR2 from the germline V gene are MGHRA and YSYEKL. The CDR3 sequence is CASSQAGESGRERGEFF. The CDR3 nucleotides read TGCGCCAGCAGCCAAGCGGGGGAGAGCGGGAGGGAGAGGGGGGAGTTCTTC.

The CDR3 sequence: CASSPGLAGGRDYNEQFF. CDR3 sequence (DNA): TGTGCCAGCTCTCCTGGACTAGCGGGAGGGAGGGACTACAATGAGCAGTTCTTC. The chain links TRBV18 to TRBJ2-1; TRBD2 matches 15 bases. There are 18 residues in the CDR3. V was clipped by 6 bases and J by 3 bases; unmatched bases: 9. Germline CDR1 reads KGHSH; CDR2 reads LQKENI.

The chain employs TRBV19 and TRBJ2-7; a possible D gene is TRBD1 (6 bases). In germline, CDR1 is LNHDA, CDR2 SQIVND (reference sequence). The CDR3 loop spans 13 amino acids. The V and J ends lost 2 bases and 3 bases respectively, with 8 bases between them. The CDR3 DNA sequence: TGTGCCAGTAGTATACAGGGACACTACGAGCAGTACTTC. Translation: CASSIQGHYEQYF.

This chain uses TRBV4-2 with TRBJ2-7, with D possibly TRBD1 on 5 matching bases. In germline, CDR1 is LGHNA, CDR2 YNFKEQ. The CDR3 runs to 15 residues. The V gene lost 0 bases and the J gene lost 4 bases, with 13 bases spanning the gap. This CDR3 is CASSQDRAGLYEQYF. The CDR3 DNA sequence: TGTGCCAGCAGCCAAGATCGGGCAGGGCTATACGAGCAGTACTTC.

This clone showed up just once. J is TRBJ2-7 and V is TRBV5-8; D is perhaps TRBD2 (6 bases). Germline V gene sequence: CDR1 SGHTS, CDR2 YDEGEE. The V gene lost 4 bases and the J gene lost 0 bases, with 8 bases spanning the gap. CDR3 length: 13 amino acids. Here the CDR3 reads CASSRRGSYEQYF. The CDR3 DNA follows: TGTGCCAGCAGCCGGAGGGGCTCCTACGAGCAGTACTTC.

This chain links TRBV19 with TRBJ2-5; 11 bases are a match to TRBD1. CDR3 length: 15 residues. The germline V gene encodes CDR1 LNHDA and CDR2 SQIVND (reference sequence). J lost 4 bases, V lost 5 bases, and 6 bases had no gene match. DNA of the CDR3: TGTGCCAGTAGTGCGCCCGGGACAGGGGGAGAGACCCAGTACTTC. It specifies CASSAPGTGGETQYF. Supplemented by reference TRBV19 and TRBJ2-5, the full variable domain reads DGGITQSPKYLFRKEGQNVTLSCEQNLNHDAMYWYRQDPGQGLRLIYYSQIVNDFQKGDIAEGYSVSREKKESFPLTVTSAQKNPTAFYLCASSAPGTGGETQYFGPGTRLLVL.

V is TRBV4-3 and J is TRBJ2-7, with 7 nucleotides matching TRBD1. The germline gives CDR1 LGHNA, CDR2 YSLEER. Trimming took 0 bases from V and 5 from J; bases not matched to a gene: 13. The CDR3 extends over 17 amino acids. The CDR3 spells CASSQEFGDEQGNEQYF. DNA for the CDR3: TGCGCCAGCAGCCAAGAGTTTGGGGATGAACAGGGGAACGAGCAGTACTTC.

The rearrangement uses TRBV7-3 and TRBJ2-7; 8 nucleotides match TRBD1. V was clipped by 3 bases and J by 2 bases; unmatched bases: 3. The CDR3 consists of 14 residues. The germline V gene encodes CDR1 SGHTA and CDR2 FQGTGA. CDR3 sequence reads: CASSFDRGPYEQYF. The CDR3 nucleotides read TGTGCCAGCAGCTTCGACAGGGGTCCCTACGAGCAGTACTTC. Full variable domain (outside the CDR3, taken from reference TRBV7-3 and TRBJ2-7): GAGVSQTPSNKVTEKGKYVELRCDPISGHTALYWYRQSLGQGPEFLIYFQGTGAADDSGLPNDRFFAVRPEGSVSTLKIQRTERGDSAVYLCASSFDRGPYEQYFGPGTRLTVT.

V gene TRBV2 combines with J gene TRBJ2-3; no definite D call. Germline-derived CDR1 and CDR2 are SNHLY and FYNNEI. V dropped 4 bases and J dropped 1 base, with 12 bases sitting between them. The CDR3 spans 15 residues. CDR3 DNA sequence: TGTGCCAGCAGTGCCGTAACAGTAGGCACAGATACGCAGTATTTT. Residues: CASSAVTVGTDTQYF.

This chain uses TRBV7-9 with TRBJ1-2; TRBD1 matches at 8 bases. The CDR3 loop spans 14 amino acids. V shed 1 base and J 5 bases; nucleotides not matched to a gene: 3. The germline V gene encodes CDR1 SEHNR and CDR2 FQNEAQ (reference sequence). The CDR3 nucleotides are TGTGCCAGCAGCTTAGGGACAGGGTATTATGGCTACACCTTC. Encoded protein: CASSLGTGYYGYTF.

The V and J genes are TRBV12-5 and TRBJ2-1; D gene uncertain. This CDR3 has 12 amino acids. Per the germline V gene, CDR1 is LGHNT and CDR2 is FRNRAP. The V end was cut by 7 bases, the J end by 8 bases, with 12 bases between. As DNA, the CDR3 is TGTGCTAGTGCTCGCGTCGTCGATGAGCAGTTCTTC. Protein: CASARVVDEQFF. Full variable domain (remainder filled in from reference TRBV12-5 and TRBJ2-1): DARVTQTPRHKVTEMGQEVTMRCQPILGHNTVFWYRQTMMQGLELLAYFRNRAPLDDSGMPKDRFSAEMPDATLATLKIQPSEPRDSAVYFCASARVVDEQFFGPGTRLTVL.

The chain links TRBV9 to TRBJ1-5; 11 bases are shared with TRBD1. Germline V gene sequence: CDR1 SGDLS, CDR2 YYNGEE. CDR3 size: 15 residues. Trimming removed 3 bases from V and 4 bases from J; junction bases left unmatched: 3. CDR3 sequence (DNA): TGTGCCAGCAGCGAGGACAGGGGGCGAAATCAGCCCCAGCATTTT. Protein product: CASSEDRGRNQPQHF. Complete variable domain (other parts from reference TRBV9 and TRBJ1-5): DSGVTQTPKHLITATGQRVTLRCSPRSGDLSVYWYQQSLDQGLQFLIQYYNGEERAKGNILERFSAQQFPDLHSELNLSSLELGDSALYFCASSEDRGRNQPQHFGDGTRLSIL.

This chain connects TRBV25-1 to TRBJ1-1; 7 bases match TRBD1. V lost 1 base to trimming and J lost 0 bases; unmatched junction nucleotides: 11. This CDR3 has 18 residues. Germline assignment: CDR1 MGHDK and CDR2 SYGVNS. The CDR3 DNA is TGTGCCAGCAGTGAATCCCTCCTGACAGGGTGGTTGAACACTGAAGCTTTCTTT. Translation: CASSESLLTGWLNTEAFF.

This chain joins TRBV27 and TRBJ2-2; possibly TRBD1 for D (6 bases). CDR3 length equals 12 residues. Deletions cut 5 bases from V and 9 bases from J, with 10 bases between. In germline, CDR1 is MNHEY, CDR2 SMNVEV (reference sequence). The CDR3 region has the DNA TGTGCCAGCAGTCCCAGGGGCCGGGAGCTGTTTTTT. Translating it yields CASSPRGRELFF.

CDR3 amino acids: CASSSPRQGINTGELFF. CDR3 bases: TGTGCCAGCAGTTCCCCTCGACAGGGGATAAACACCGGGGAGCTGTTTTTT. This chain uses TRBV2 with TRBJ2-2; 8 nucleotides align to TRBD1. CDR1 SNHLY and CDR2 FYNNEI come from the germline V gene. The V segment lost 5 bases and the J segment 2 bases; nucleotides outside the gene matches: 10. The CDR3 runs to 17 residues. Full variable domain (outside the CDR3, taken from reference TRBV2 and TRBJ2-2): EPEVTQTPSHQVTQMGQEVILRCVPISNHLYFYWYRQILGQKVEFLVSFYNNEISEKSEIFDDQFSVERPDGSNFTLKIRSTKLEDSAMYFCASSSPRQGINTGELFFGEGSRLTVL.

The V gene is TRBV7-9, the J gene TRBJ1-1, with 10 bases aligning to TRBD1. The CDR3 contains 15 residues. Per germline, CDR1 SEHNR and CDR2 FQNEAQ (reference sequence). The junction had 9 bases not matched to a gene; V was cut back by 5 bases and J by 6 bases. The CDR3 here is CASSPDRGLLAEAFF. The CDR3 bases are TGTGCCAGCAGCCCCGACAGGGGGCTGTTGGCTGAAGCTTTCTTT.

The chain links TRBV23-1 to TRBJ1-5; D gene unclear. TRBV23-1 is placed among ORFs of uncertain function. The CDR3 extends over 13 amino acids. Between the trimmed V and J ends, which lost 4 bases and 5 bases, there was a span of 9 bases. The CDR3 sequence: CASSRPEDQPQHF. The DNA for the CDR3 is TGCGCCAGCAGTCGTCCAGAGGATCAGCCCCAGCATTTT.